Listed below are T cell receptor beta chains from one sample, sequenced in a study of cytomegalovirus exposure and HLA in healthy donors. The assay was immunoSEQ multiplex PCR, and TCRdb's table has in-frame clones only and misses some. The sample holds some 120,000 clones, nearly 90% seen once. Sequencing input: PBMCs. The receptor source for this set is a woman aged 18-29 years in good health and CMV-seronegative. CDR3s include the opening cysteine and the closing phenylalanine or tryptophan. The D gene is left open where the match is weak. Clone size is given for some rows only: seen once, a few or many times, or a class if the clone is expanded.

j_call: TRBJ1-3
v_call: TRBV7-2
d_call: .
clone_size: .
cdr3_nt: TGTGCCAGCAGCCCGGCGGGGGCAGCTGGAAACACCATATATTTT
cdr3_aa: CASSPAGAAGNTIYF

j_call: TRBJ1-2
v_call: TRBV10-3
d_call: TRBD1
clone_size: .
cdr3_nt: TGTGCCATCAGTGAGTCGGGACAGACACCGGCCTATGGCTACACCTTC
cdr3_aa: CAISESGQTPAYGYTF

j_call: TRBJ2-2
v_call: TRBV7-2
d_call: .
clone_size: .
cdr3_nt: TGTGCCAGCAGCTTAGTAGTCGCCCCCTTCACCGGGGAGCTGTTTTTT
cdr3_aa: CASSLVVAPFTGELFF

j_call: TRBJ2-5
v_call: TRBV30
d_call: .
clone_size: .
cdr3_nt: TGTGCCTGTACCACAGGGTACGAAGAGACCCAGTACTTC
cdr3_aa: CACTTGYEETQYF

j_call: TRBJ1-2
v_call: TRBV29-1
d_call: TRBD1
clone_size: .
cdr3_nt: TGCAGCGTTGGGCAACAGGGGAACTATGGCTACACCTTC
cdr3_aa: CSVGQQGNYGYTF

j_call: TRBJ2-3
v_call: TRBV6-6
d_call: .
clone_size: .
cdr3_nt: TGTGCCGGGGGGTCCCCCACAGATACGCAGTATTTT
cdr3_aa: CAGGSPTDTQYF

j_call: TRBJ1-3
v_call: TRBV5-1
d_call: .
clone_size: .
cdr3_nt: TGCGCCAGCAGTTGGGGGCCTGGAAACACCATATATTTT
cdr3_aa: CASSWGPGNTIYF

j_call: TRBJ2-7
v_call: TRBV29-1
d_call: TRBD2
clone_size: .
cdr3_nt: TGCAGCGTTGCGGCTAGCGGGAGCGATACGGGACCCTACGAGCAGTACTTC
cdr3_aa: CSVAASGSDTGPYEQYF

j_call: TRBJ2-7
v_call: TRBV4-3
d_call: .
clone_size: .
cdr3_nt: TGCGCCAGCAGCGTCCGACTAGATGTCTACGAGCAGTACTTC
cdr3_aa: CASSVRLDVYEQYF

j_call: TRBJ1-1
v_call: TRBV28
d_call: .
clone_size: .
cdr3_nt: TGTGCCAGCACAGGGGCCACTGAAGCTTTCTTT
cdr3_aa: CASTGATEAFF

j_call: TRBJ1-1
v_call: TRBV9
d_call: TRBD1
clone_size: .
cdr3_nt: TGTGCCAGCAGCGGTGGACAGGGACTCACTGAAGCTTTCTTT
cdr3_aa: CASSGGQGLTEAFF

j_call: TRBJ1-4
v_call: TRBV2
d_call: .
clone_size: .
cdr3_nt: TGTGCCAGCAGTGAACGCGGGGTTCGGAATGAAAAACTGTTTTTT
cdr3_aa: CASSERGVRNEKLFF

j_call: TRBJ2-3
v_call: TRBV25-1
d_call: TRBD1
clone_size: .
cdr3_nt: TGTGCCAGCAGTGGGGACAGGGGGCCGGCAGATACGCAGTATTTT
cdr3_aa: CASSGDRGPADTQYF

j_call: TRBJ2-1
v_call: TRBV29-1
d_call: .
clone_size: .
cdr3_nt: TGCAGCGTCGTCCCCGACAATGAGCAGTTCTTC
cdr3_aa: CSVVPDNEQFF

j_call: TRBJ1-2
v_call: TRBV15
d_call: .
clone_size: .
cdr3_nt: TGTGCCACCAGACTCGCGGGAGGCGGCTATGGCTACACCTTC
cdr3_aa: CATRLAGGGYGYTF

j_call: TRBJ2-5
v_call: TRBV11-2
d_call: .
clone_size: .
cdr3_nt: TGTGCCAGCAGCTTGGCACTAGAAGAGACCCAGTACTTC
cdr3_aa: CASSLALEETQYF

j_call: TRBJ2-3
v_call: TRBV11-2
d_call: .
clone_size: .
cdr3_nt: TGTGCCAGCAGCCGTGGTTGGGGAAGGGGGTCAAGCACAGATACGCAGTATTTT
cdr3_aa: CASSRGWGRGSSTDTQYF

j_call: TRBJ1-6
v_call: TRBV10-2
d_call: TRBD1
clone_size: few
cdr3_nt: TGCGCCAGCACCGAGGGACAGGACCCCTATAATTCACCCCTCCACTTT
cdr3_aa: CASTEGQDPYNSPLHF

j_call: TRBJ2-7
v_call: TRBV7-2
d_call: .
clone_size: .
cdr3_nt: TGTGCCAGCAGCTTAGGGTGGAGCTCCTACGAGCAGTACTTC
cdr3_aa: CASSLGWSSYEQYF

j_call: TRBJ2-6
v_call: TRBV5-6
d_call: .
clone_size: .
cdr3_nt: TGTGCCAGCAGCTTCACTGGGGCCAACGTCCTGACTTTC
cdr3_aa: CASSFTGANVLTF

j_call: TRBJ2-2
v_call: TRBV7-9
d_call: .
clone_size: .
cdr3_nt: TGTGCCAGCAGCCCCCCCGGGGTCGGTGGGAACACCGGGGAGCTGTTTTTT
cdr3_aa: CASSPPGVGGNTGELFF

j_call: TRBJ2-1
v_call: TRBV2
d_call: TRBD1
clone_size: .
cdr3_nt: TGTGCCAGCAGCGCAAAACAGGGGTCCTACAATGAGCAGTTCTTC
cdr3_aa: CASSAKQGSYNEQFF